The following is a T cell receptor (beta chain) sequence with its context. Libraries were prepared by immunoSEQ multiplex PCR; TCRdb keeps only in-frame clonotypes and omits some of them. The data contain under 300,000 clones, 75% to 95% of them seen just once; the ten biggest clones take up approximately 1.9%. The CDR3 is 15 amino acids. Germline CDR1 reads SGDLS; CDR2 reads YYNGEE. Trimming took 0 bases from V and 9 from J; bases not matched to a gene: 6. This sample stems from a study of blood T cell repertoires in COVID-19. Turning to the study itself: The analysed material was cDNA or gDNA that came from T cells, B-cell-depleted T cells, or PBMCs.

Participants were aged about 18 to 100 years, lived in over 20 US areas, and enrolled virtually. Assignment of participants to cohorts was predicated upon participant-reported clinical history. The sequence was obtained from a woman aged 18-30 years who had recovered from COVID-19. The rearrangement uses TRBV9 and TRBJ2-1; 10 bases agree with TRBD2. What was sequenced was PBMCs or T cells enriched from blood (not recorded which). CDR3 DNA sequence: TGTGCCAGCAGCGTAGGTCCTAGCGGGAGTGGTGAGCAGTTCTTC. Encoded protein: CASSVGPSGSGEQFF.